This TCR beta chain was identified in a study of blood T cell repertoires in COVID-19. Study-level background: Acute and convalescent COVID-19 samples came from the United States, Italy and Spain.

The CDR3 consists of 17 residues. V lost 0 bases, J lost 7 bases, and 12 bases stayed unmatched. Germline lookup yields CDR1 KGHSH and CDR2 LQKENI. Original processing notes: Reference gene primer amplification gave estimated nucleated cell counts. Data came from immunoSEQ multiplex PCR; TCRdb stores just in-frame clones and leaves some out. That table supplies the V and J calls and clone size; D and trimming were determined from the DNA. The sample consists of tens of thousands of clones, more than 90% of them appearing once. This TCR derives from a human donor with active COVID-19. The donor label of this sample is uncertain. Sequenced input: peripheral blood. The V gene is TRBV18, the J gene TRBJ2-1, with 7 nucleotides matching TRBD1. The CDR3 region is CASSPPRRQGVKNEQFF. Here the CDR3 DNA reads TGTGCCAGCTCACCACCGCGTCGGCAGGGGGTCAAGAATGAGCAGTTCTTC.